These 5 T cell receptor beta chains originate from one sample sequenced in a study of blood T cell repertoires in COVID-19. Method: immunoSEQ multiplex PCR; TCRdb's copy keeps in-frame clones and lacks some. The sample lists around 230,000 clones; about nine tenths were seen once. The specimen was peripheral blood. Receptor source: a man aged 50 or older with COVID-19, enrolled during active disease.

V usage is TRBV3-1 (or the pseudogene TRBV3-2) and J usage is TRBJ2-3; perhaps TRBD1 as D (5 bases). Germline CDR1 reads LGHDT; CDR2 reads YNNKEL (reference sequence). V was trimmed by 1 base and J by 2 bases, leaving 13 bases between them. This CDR3 spans 16 amino acids. The CDR3 reads CASSQVVGRDTDTQYF. The CDR3 bases are TGTGCCAGCAGCCAAGTGGTAGGCAGGGACACAGATACGCAGTATTTT.

This chain connects TRBV7-2 to TRBJ2-5; 11 bases fit TRBD2. V was pared by 2 bases and J by 4 bases, with 9 bases of the junction left unmatched. This CDR3 spans 17 amino acids. Per germline, CDR1 SGHTA and CDR2 FQGNSA. The CDR3 region has the DNA TGTGCCAGCAGCTTAATCGGTAGCGGGGGGGCCGGAGAGACCCAGTACTTC. Translation: CASSLIGSGGAGETQYF.

The chain uses TRBV18 and TRBJ1-1; the D is unclear. The germline CDR1 and CDR2 sequences are KGHSH and LQKENI. Trimming cost V 4 bases and J 5 bases, with 14 bases left between them. The CDR3 runs 14 residues. The CDR3 region is CASSLREGGTEAFF. The DNA of the CDR3 is TGTGCCAGCTCACTTCGAGAGGGAGGGACTGAAGCTTTCTTT.

The J gene is TRBJ1-2, the V gene TRBV5-1, with TRBD1 matching 9 bases. This CDR3 comprises 14 residues. Germline CDR1 reads SGHRS; CDR2 reads YFSETQ. Trimming at V came to 0 bases and at J to 7 bases, leaving 4 bases not matched to a gene. The CDR3 reads CASSLGQGESGYTF. DNA for the CDR3: TGCGCCAGCAGCTTGGGACAGGGGGAATCTGGCTACACCTTC.

V usage is TRBV4-2 and J usage is TRBJ1-2; weak D call: TRBD1 (6 bases). The CDR3 is made up of 14 amino acids. Between the trimmed V and J ends, which lost 2 bases and 2 bases, there was a span of 9 bases. Germline V gene sequence: CDR1 LGHNA, CDR2 YNFKEQ. CDR3 sequence: CASSQPQGNYGYTF. In DNA form, the CDR3 reads TGTGCCAGCAGCCAACCTCAGGGGAACTATGGCTACACCTTC.